A selection of T cell receptor beta chains follows, all from one sample in a study of T cells in Graves' hyperthyroidism and ophthalmopathy. Each CDR3 protein is one row after TCRdb ran MiXCR on the multiplex PCR reads. The data show some 690,000 distinct CDR3 sequences, around 15% seen once. The sample taken for sequencing was blood. Every receptor here comes from a man aged 45-65 years with Graves' hyperthyroidism. Each CDR3 is given without its conserved first and last residue. The order of the fields is V gene, D gene, CDR3 protein. A D gene is named only where the DNA matches it firmly.

V gene: TRBV27
D gene: .
CDR3 protein: ASSQRDESSYEQY

V gene: TRBV2
D gene: .
CDR3 protein: ASSEWGGRGNTEAF

V gene: TRBV20-1
D gene: .
CDR3 protein: SARSGGLAETQY

V gene: TRBV13
D gene: .
CDR3 protein: ASSSRGLYYEQY

V gene: TRBV27
D gene: .
CDR3 protein: ASREGPANYGYT

V gene: TRBV19
D gene: TRBD1
CDR3 protein: ASSDRGVNTEAF

V gene: TRBV4-2
D gene: TRBD2
CDR3 protein: ASSQSLLAGAGNIQY

V gene: TRBV5-1
D gene: .
CDR3 protein: ASSPDSALQPQH

V gene: TRBV7-2
D gene: .
CDR3 protein: ASSLVGVRQPQH

V gene: TRBV9
D gene: TRBD2
CDR3 protein: ASSAQPSGRQNEQF

V gene: TRBV7-9
D gene: TRBD2
CDR3 protein: ASSFAGGQTEQY